Here is one TCR beta chain with its context. Many counts were recorded for this clonotype. The specificity of this receptor is unknown. The record has no base qualities; no much larger clone is one base away. Explained via the paper, the time point label denotes: newly diagnosed GD, antithyroid drugs for less than 3 months. For both TCR sequencing and RNA sequencing, RNA was extracted from PBMCs using TRIzol. Graves' disease was diagnosed according to American Thyroid Association guidelines. Patients for the study were recruited at an endocrinology department in Xi'an, China. Each patient gave approximately 10 milliliters of peripheral blood, collected in an EDTA anticoagulant tube. Ficoll Paque Plus density gradient separation was used to isolate PBMCs, and no additional T cell sorting was done. RNA quality was checked with an Agilent 2100 Bioanalyzer and agarose gel, and concentration with a NanoDrop 2000.

This entry is derived from a study of regulatory T cells in long-lasting Graves disease (dated by TCRdb to the early 2020s). Study-wide context: Patients with newly diagnosed Graves' disease had been on antithyroid drugs for under 3 months. Patients with persistent Graves' disease were compared with patients with newly diagnosed Graves' disease using TCR sequencing and RNA sequencing of peripheral blood. The study was conducted in China and was registered as a clinical trial. TCR sequencing covered 13 persistent and approximately 20 newly diagnosed Graves' disease patients, 33 samples in total. The paper as a whole reports these results and caveats: Compared with newly diagnosed patients, patients with persistent Graves' disease had lower TCR Shannon entropy and fewer highly expanded clones, which suggests clonal expansion. Only the TCR beta chain was sequenced and analyzed. The authors acknowledged the small sample size as a limitation that may reduce accuracy. Persistent patients shared more public clonotypes among themselves (around 3,000) than newly diagnosed patients did (over 900). Peripheral blood alone was examined, since thyroid tissue, which constituted the primary lesion, could not be accessed. Preferential use of TRBV28, TRBJ1-2 and TRBJ2-5 was observed in persistent disease, whereas TRBV20-1 and TRBJ2-1 were favored in newly diagnosed disease.

Including the terminal cysteine and phenylalanine, the CDR3 comprises 15 residues. CDR3 DNA only is kept here, 45 bases in frame from base 1. The junction shows trimming of 1 base on V and 2 bases on J, and the gene matches do not reach 5 bases of it. CDR1 and CDR2 are drawn from the germline V gene (reference sequence): DFQATT, SNEGSKA. Libraries were constructed by multiplex PCR. The sequencer was an Illumina HiSeq 4000. TCR beta libraries were built with iRepertoire HTBI primers and Arm-PCR amplification of CDR3 regions. Before sequencing, the PCR products underwent gel purification. In the paper's pipeline: Across samples, roughly 60 TRBV and over 11 TRBJ segments were identified and used for gene usage analysis of CDR3 amino acid clonotypes. COPE and FqMerger were used to merge filtered high-quality paired reads into contigs. BLAST was used to align contigs to IMGT TRBV, TRBD and TRBJ reference genes, and CDR3 was defined according to IMGT. Any clonotype with a frequency above 0.1% was counted as a highly expanded clone. Repertoire diversity was measured by Shannon entropy, and V-J evenness by the Gini coefficient. Public clonotypes were defined as clonotypes shared by more than one individual. TCRdb cleaned the public reads at Q25 with fastp, built clones with MiXCR and kept in-frame beta chains. Identical CDR3 protein sequences are pooled into one entry, listed with their most common genes and DNA. These V and J calls are TCRdb output, not the study's own analysis. In this sample the table shows 550,000 to 650,000 distinct CDR3 sequences, roughly a sixth of which occur a single time. The ten biggest clones cover 12% of the sample.

This sample also belongs to another study, concerning T cells in Graves' hyperthyroidism and ophthalmopathy. That second publication adds: A patient counted as having stable Graves' hyperthyroidism if no progression to ophthalmopathy occurred over 18 months of follow-up. Hyperthyroidism patients were newly diagnosed, with disease duration under 2 months, and aged 18 to 65 years. Exclusion was applied to patients with uncontrolled infections, other autoimmune diseases, pregnancy or lactation. Diagnoses relied on clinical symptoms, serum thyroxine and TRAb, thyroid ultrasound and orbital computed tomography. For the first round of RT-PCR on the TCR CDR3, the HTBI primer set was used together with the Qiagen OneStep RT-PCR kit. Most expanded thyroid clonotypes (frequency above 0.001) were also found in blood, which suggests that blood repertoires may mirror thyroid immune responses. A model built on a 13 V-J signature distinguished ophthalmopathy from stable hyperthyroidism, reaching around 90% sensitivity and around 81% specificity in cross-validation and 80%/75% in testing. In validation, the model predicted progression to ophthalmopathy with 60% to 71% sensitivity and about 73% specificity, a median of 6.5 months before onset. A discovery cohort of fewer than 110 patients, roughly 45 with Graves' ophthalmopathy and fewer than 65 with stable Graves' hyperthyroidism, was used to find distinguishing TCR V-J signatures. Whether ophthalmopathy could be predicted prospectively was tested in an independent validation cohort made up of 18 to 20 hyperthyroidism patients plus 17 patients who later progressed to ophthalmopathy. The 100 or so discovery patients were divided at random into training and test sets in a 7:3 ratio. In addition, the study compared T-cell repertoires in thyroid tissue and in blood from 6 or 7 Graves' hyperthyroidism patients. After sampling, hyperthyroidism patients received methimazole starting at 30 mg daily, and ophthalmopathy patients received high-dose intravenous methylprednisolone. Libraries were constructed in a second round of multiplex PCR, after which size selection and purification were performed. Libraries were sequenced paired-end with 100 bp reads on an Illumina HiSeq2000. SOAPnuke was used to process the raw data, throwing out any read that contained adapters or uncalled bases, had a mean Phred below 15, or lacked an exact constant-primer or identifier match. COPE v1.2.5 was used to merge the high-quality paired reads, and each unique nucleotide sequence was defined as a clonotype. MiTCR v1.1 was used to align clonotypes to the IMGT TRBV, TRBD and TRBJ reference segments. The analysis was restricted to V-J combinations with a frequency above 0.0001, which together covered roughly 99% of the repertoires. A TCS score was defined as the ratio between F50 (clonal expansion) and ExV (chaos), using BLOSUM62-based TCRdist between CDR3 peptides within each V-J. Welch's t-statistics and random forest reduced roughly 530 V-J features to around 14, which were used in a naive Bayes classifier (R e1071). No statistical method was used to fix the sample size in advance, and group allocation was not hidden from the investigators. TCR Vbeta CDR3 sequencing of roughly 140 peripheral blood samples (under 45 ophthalmopathy, 75 to 85 hyperthyroidism and roughly 17 progressor patients) is reported in the paper.

The chain is encoded by TRBV20-1 joined to TRBJ2-5, and 9 junctional nucleotides match TRBD2. This sample comprised peripheral blood mononuclear cells (PBMCs), obtained at new diagnosis, from a patient treated with antithyroid drugs. The sequence came from a man between 18 and 29 years old with Graves disease. Donor details come from another sample of the same person, matched by shared clones. The CDR3 reads CSARGGSGRQETQYF. The DNA sequence reads TGCAGTGCTAGAGGCGGTAGCGGGAGACAAGAGACCCAGTACTTC.